This TCR beta chain is from a study of shared clonotypes between healthy human individuals. Each PCR replicate run on unsorted PBMC took in roughly 0.3 ug DNA, around 30,000 T cell genomes. Measured with immunoSEQ multiplex PCR; TCRdb has only the in-frame clones, and not every one. The profile shows approximately 480,000 clones, 75% to 80% of them singletons. V gave up 3 bases and J gave up 1 base, with 9 bases separating them. Germline values: CDR1 SGHTA, CDR2 FQGNSA. The CDR3 covers 15 residues. The material sequenced was PBMCs. The receptor was derived from a woman aged 40 to 55 in good health. Some clones in this sample may be carry-over from other donors' samples. The V call is TRBV7-2, the J call TRBJ1-4; TRBD1 is a possible D gene (6 bases). The CDR3 region is CASSFQTGTNEKLFF. CDR3 DNA: TGTGCCAGCAGCTTCCAGACAGGAACTAATGAAAAACTGTTTTTT.